These 25 T cell receptor beta chains were all obtained from the same sample, sequenced in a study of Graves' ophthalmopathy and Graves' hyperthyroidism. Amplified material comprised TCR beta CDR3 regions derived from RNA transcripts. HTBI-primed first-round RT-PCR preceded second-round multiplex PCR. One entry per CDR3 protein results from TCRdb running MiXCR on the multiplex PCR reads. This table holds about 740,000 distinct CDR3 sequences, around 40% found once. The sample consisted of peripheral blood. The receptors here all came from an adult man with Graves' ophthalmopathy.

This clonotype has more than one count but fewer than ten. The chain couples TRBV25-1 to TRBJ1-1; no clear D. The germline V gene encodes CDR1 MGHDK and CDR2 SYGVNS. The V end was cut by 5 bases, the J end by 0 bases, with 16 bases between. The CDR3 totals 16 residues. The CDR3 here is CASSYGQLPLNTEAFF. The CDR3 coding sequence is TGTGCCAGCAGTTATGGCCAGCTTCCTTTGAACACTGAAGCTTTCTTT.

In this sample, this clonotype turned up many times. This chain joins TRBV7-9 and TRBJ1-2, with a tentative D call TRBD1 (5 bases). The V gene's germline CDR1 is SEHNR and CDR2 FQNEAQ (reference sequence). V lost 1 base, J lost 8 bases, and 14 bases lay in between. The CDR3 totals 14 residues. This chain's CDR3 is CASSLGSRDYGYTF. The CDR3 coding sequence is TGTGCCAGCAGCTTAGGAAGCAGGGATTACGGCTACACCTTC.

On this clonotype itself: A read error may explain this, as a much larger clone is one base away. The V gene is TRBV7-8, the J gene TRBJ1-4; 7 bases line up with TRBD1. This CDR3 has 15 residues. CDR1 SGHVS and CDR2 FQNEAQ come from the germline V gene. The DNA of the CDR3 is TGTGCCAGCAGCTTGGGACAGAGAACTAGTGAAAAACTGTTTTTT. It encodes CASSLGQRTSEKLFF. Drawing the rest from reference TRBV7-8 and TRBJ1-4, the complete variable domain is GAGVSQSPRYKVAKRGQDVALRCDPISGHVSLFWYQQALGQGPEFLTYFQNEAQLDKSGLPSDRFFAERPEGSVSTLKIQRTQQEDSAVYLCASSLGQRTSEKLFFGSGTQLSVL.

Ten or more counts support this clonotype. The rearrangement uses TRBV9 and TRBJ1-2; D unresolved. The length of the CDR3 is 16 residues. V gave up 4 bases and J gave up 7 bases, with 23 bases separating them. Germline values: CDR1 SGDLS, CDR2 YYNGEE. CDR3 sequence (DNA): TGTGCCAGCAGCACCAGACCGGGCCCCTGGGGTCCTGGCTACACCTTC. Encoded protein: CASSTRPGPWGPGYTF.

The chain couples TRBV7-3 to TRBJ1-5; D not resolved. CDR1 is SGHTA and CDR2 is FQGTGA in the germline V gene. CDR3 length equals 15 residues. The V end lost 5 bases, the J end lost 11 bases, and 22 bases lay between the germline ends. The CDR3 nucleotides are TGTGCCAGCAGCCAGAAAGCGGGAGCTCAGGAGACCCAGCATTTT. Its protein is CASSQKAGAQETQHF.

The chain is built from TRBV19 and TRBJ2-2; D is ambiguous. The V gene's germline CDR1 is LNHDA and CDR2 SQIVND (reference sequence). V gave up 2 bases and J gave up 1 base, with 8 bases separating them. This CDR3 comprises 15 residues. The CDR3 DNA reads as TGTGCCAGTAGTATACCCAGAAAGAACACCGGGGAGCTGTTTTTT. Protein sequence: CASSIPRKNTGELFF.

This clonotype was recorded at least ten times. The chain links TRBV19 to TRBJ1-5, with D hard to call. The CDR3 runs 13 residues. V lost 4 bases and J lost 5, with 9 bases in between. Germline values: CDR1 LNHDA, CDR2 SQIVND (reference sequence). DNA for the CDR3: TGTGCCAGTAGTAACACAGTGGATCAGCCCCAGCATTTT. The encoded protein is CASSNTVDQPQHF.

With regard to this clonotype: At one end, the junction sequence differs from germline, possibly due to a read error. The genes are TRBV7-9 and TRBJ1-1; TRBD1 matches at 7 bases. Germline-derived CDR1 and CDR2 are SEHNR and FQNEAQ (reference sequence). The length of the CDR3 is 15 residues. The CDR3 DNA reads as TGTGCCAGCATCTTAATGGGACAGTTGAACACTGAAGCTTTCTTT. This translates into CASILMGQLNTEAFF.

This clonotype was counted at least ten times. The V gene is TRBV7-9, the J gene TRBJ2-5; maybe TRBD2 (5 bases). Trimming stripped 6 bases from V and 5 bases from J, with 13 bases between. Germline V gives CDR1 SEHNR, CDR2 FQNEAQ (reference sequence). The CDR3 runs 13 residues. CDR3 residues: CASSLERGETQYF. The CDR3 DNA reads as TGTGCCAGCAGTTTGGAGAGAGGGGAGACCCAGTACTTC.

CDR3 amino acids: CASSGVGLNTEAFF. The CDR3 DNA sequence: TGTGCCAGCAGCGGAGTTGGGTTGAACACTGAAGCTTTCTTT. The chain is built from TRBV25-1 and TRBJ1-1, with unresolved D. This CDR3 spans 14 amino acids. Trimming removed 6 bases from V and 0 bases from J, with 11 bases in between. The germline V gene encodes CDR1 MGHDK and CDR2 SYGVNS.

This clonotype was counted at least ten times. The gene calls are TRBV2 and TRBJ1-6; D is uncertain. The CDR3 runs 15 residues. V lost 5 bases, J lost 6 bases, and 14 bases lay in between. CDR1 and CDR2 (germline): SNHLY, FYNNEI. The CDR3 nucleotides are TGTGCCAGCAGTCCGTTGCGTACGACTAATTCACCCCTCCACTTT. Translating it yields CASSPLRTTNSPLHF. Using reference TRBV2 and TRBJ1-6 for the parts outside the CDR3, the full variable domain is EPEVTQTPSHQVTQMGQEVILRCVPISNHLYFYWYRQILGQKVEFLVSFYNNEISEKSEIFDDQFSVERPDGSNFTLKIRSTKLEDSAMYFCASSPLRTTNSPLHFGNGTRLTVT.

This clonotype was seen a single time. This sequence may be a read error, since a much larger clone differs from it by one base. This chain connects TRBV19 to TRBJ2-7; D perhaps matches TRBD2 (5 bases). Germline CDR1 LNHDA, CDR2 SQIVND (reference sequence). The V end was cut by 5 bases, the J end by 3 bases, with 11 bases between. The CDR3 runs to 13 residues. The CDR3, as DNA: TGTGCCAGTAGTGCTGGACGGGACTACGAGCAGTACTTC. Protein sequence: CASSAGRDYEQYF.

The chain recombines TRBV29-1 with TRBJ2-5; no definite D call. The CDR3 consists of 14 residues. The germline V gene encodes CDR1 SQVTM and CDR2 ANQGSEA. V shed 8 bases and J shed 5 bases, with 21 bases lying between them. CDR3 in DNA: TGCAGCTTAGGGTTCGGGCAGGTACAGGAGACCCAGTACTTC. Its protein is CSLGFGQVQETQYF.

In its sample, this clonotype was seen a few times. A much bigger clone sits one base away, suggesting this may be a read error. This chain connects TRBV19 to TRBJ2-6; 8 bases are a match to TRBD1. The CDR3 contains 15 residues. Germline lookup yields CDR1 LNHDA and CDR2 SQIVND (reference sequence). The CDR3 region has the DNA TGTGCCAGTAAGGACAGGGCAGCTGGGGCCAACGTCCCGACTTTC. Protein sequence: CASKDRAAGANVPTF.

Only a few counts were recorded for this clonotype. The genes are TRBV19 and TRBJ1-1; D gene ambiguous. Trimming cost V 4 bases and J 1 base, with 13 bases left between them. This CDR3 has 15 residues. Germline V gene sequence: CDR1 LNHDA, CDR2 SQIVND (reference sequence). The CDR3 here is CASSTSIVPNTEAFF. The CDR3 bases are TGTGCCAGTAGTACCTCAATTGTTCCGAACACTGAAGCTTTCTTT.

A few counts support this clonotype. The genes are TRBV7-9 and TRBJ2-2; TRBD2 matches at 9 bases. The germline V gene encodes CDR1 SEHNR and CDR2 FQNEAQ (reference sequence). The J segment lost 7 bases and the V segment lost 6 bases, leaving 9 bases of the junction unmatched. This CDR3 is built from 15 residues. The CDR3 DNA reads TGTGCCAGCAGTCCCAGTAGCGGGAGTGGCGGGGAGCTGTTTTTT. This encodes CASSPSSGSGGELFF.

The chain uses TRBV4-1 and TRBJ2-2; D is unresolved. The germline V gene has CDR1 MGHRA and CDR2 YSYEKL. This CDR3 is built from 17 residues. V lost 0 bases and J lost 2, with 13 bases in between. The CDR3: CASSQEVEAPNTGELFF. The CDR3 region has the DNA TGCGCCAGCAGCCAAGAAGTGGAAGCCCCAAACACCGGGGAGCTGTTTTTT.

This chain joins TRBV5-4 and TRBJ2-7, with D perhaps matching TRBD1 or TRBD2 (5 bases each). This CDR3 comprises 13 residues. CDR1 is SGHNT and CDR2 is YYREEE in the germline V gene (reference sequence). Trimming cost V 2 bases and J 4 bases, with 10 bases left between them. DNA of the CDR3: TGTGCCAGCAGCTTTCAGGGACGATACGAGCAGTACTTC. As protein: CASSFQGRYEQYF.

This clonotype was seen many times. The V call is TRBV5-1, the J call TRBJ1-4; D may be TRBD1 (5 bases). The CDR3 contains 14 residues. Germline V gene sequence: CDR1 SGHRS, CDR2 YFSETQ. With 2 bases removed from V and 4 bases from J, the gap between germline ends came to 9 bases. The CDR3 DNA reads TGCGCCAGCAGCTTAGGCAGGGATAATGAAAAACTGTTTTTT. Encoded protein: CASSLGRDNEKLFF.

The chain has TRBV10-3 and TRBJ2-3; D may be TRBD1 (6 bases). CDR1 and CDR2 from the germline V gene are ENHRY and SYGVKD. Trimming pared 5 bases from V and 2 bases from J, leaving 14 bases between. The CDR3 runs 15 residues. In nucleotides, the CDR3 is TGTGCCATCAGTCGCCGGTACAGGGACACAGATACGCAGTATTTT. Its translation is CAISRRYRDTDTQYF.

With regard to this clonotype: Germline is not matched at one junction end, which may reflect a read error. The genes are TRBV7-9 and TRBJ2-2, with D perhaps being TRBD1 or TRBD2 (6 bases each). The germline V gene has CDR1 SEHNR and CDR2 FQNEAQ (reference sequence). The CDR3 runs to 14 residues. DNA of the CDR3: TGCGCCAGCAGCTTGTCGGGGGCCGCCGGGGAGCTGTTTTTT. Its protein product is CASSLSGAAGELFF.

This clonotype has more than one count but fewer than ten. The chain couples TRBV2 to TRBJ1-6, with 8 bases fitting TRBD1. This CDR3 has 16 amino acids. Germline CDR1 is SNHLY and CDR2 is FYNNEI. V lost 6 bases and J lost 11; bases outside the gene matches: 15. CDR3 protein: CASSLPGGQAMTPLHF. CDR3 bases: TGTGCCAGCAGCCTTCCCGGGGGACAGGCTATGACACCCCTCCACTTT.

The rearrangement uses TRBV12-3 or TRBV12-4 and TRBJ2-7; a weak D match, TRBD2 (5 bases). This CDR3 spans 15 amino acids. V dropped 0 bases and J dropped 6 bases, with 15 bases sitting between them. The CDR3 protein is CASSLAAHITSEQYF. The CDR3 bases are TGTGCCAGCAGTTTAGCCGCTCACATAACTAGCGAGCAGTACTTC.

Only a few counts were recorded for this clonotype. This rearrangement joins TRBV24-1 to TRBJ2-2; no definite D call. Trimming cost V 11 bases and J 8 bases, with 14 bases left between them. Germline loops: CDR1 KGHDR, CDR2 SFDVKD. This CDR3 has 12 residues. The CDR3 loop is CASSPRQGELFF. In DNA, the CDR3 is TGTGCCAGCTCACCACGACAAGGGGAGCTGTTTTTT.

This clonotype was seen a handful of times. The chain joins TRBV12-3 or TRBV12-4 to TRBJ2-7; 8 nucleotides line up with TRBD2. The ends lost 7 bases at V and 6 bases at J; junction bases unmatched: 5. This CDR3 is built from 12 residues. The DNA of the CDR3 is TGTGCCAGCACCGTCGCGGGGGGCGAGCAGTACTTC. Residues: CASTVAGGEQYF.